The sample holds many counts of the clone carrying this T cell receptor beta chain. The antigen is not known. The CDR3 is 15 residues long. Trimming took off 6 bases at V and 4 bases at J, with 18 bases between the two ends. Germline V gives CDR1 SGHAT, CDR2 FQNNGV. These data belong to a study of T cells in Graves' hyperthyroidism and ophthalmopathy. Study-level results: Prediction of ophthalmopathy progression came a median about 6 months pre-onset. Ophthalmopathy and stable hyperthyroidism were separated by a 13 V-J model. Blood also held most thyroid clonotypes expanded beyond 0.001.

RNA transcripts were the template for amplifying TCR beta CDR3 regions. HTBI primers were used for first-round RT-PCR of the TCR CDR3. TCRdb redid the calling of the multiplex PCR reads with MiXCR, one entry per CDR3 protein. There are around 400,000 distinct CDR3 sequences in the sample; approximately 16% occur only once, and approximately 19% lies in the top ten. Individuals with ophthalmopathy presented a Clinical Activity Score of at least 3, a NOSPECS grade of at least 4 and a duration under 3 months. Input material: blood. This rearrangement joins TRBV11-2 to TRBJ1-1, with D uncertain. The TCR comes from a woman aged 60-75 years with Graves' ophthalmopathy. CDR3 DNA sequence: TGTGCCAGCAGAGCCGCTTTGGGCGGTGGCACTGAAGCTTTCTTT. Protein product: CASRAALGGGTEAFF.